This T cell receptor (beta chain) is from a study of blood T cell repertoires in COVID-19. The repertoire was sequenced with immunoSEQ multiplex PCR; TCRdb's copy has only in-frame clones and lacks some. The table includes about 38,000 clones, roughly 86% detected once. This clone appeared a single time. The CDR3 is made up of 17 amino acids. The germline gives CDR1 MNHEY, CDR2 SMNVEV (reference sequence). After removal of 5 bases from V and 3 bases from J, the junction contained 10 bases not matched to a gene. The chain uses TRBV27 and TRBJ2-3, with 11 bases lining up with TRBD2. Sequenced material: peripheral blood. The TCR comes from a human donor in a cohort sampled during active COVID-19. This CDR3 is CASSLLAGGPKTDTQYF. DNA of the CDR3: TGTGCCAGCAGTCTATTAGCGGGAGGGCCTAAGACAGATACGCAGTATTTT.